The next 16 T cell receptor beta chains were all read from a single sample in a study of blood T cell repertoires in COVID-19. Sequenced by immunoSEQ multiplex PCR; TCRdb stores in-frame clones only, minus some. The sample records approximately 150,000 clones, 82% being singletons. Sequencing was carried out using peripheral blood. The receptors stem from a human donor with acute or convalescent COVID-19. The donor label of this sample is uncertain.

The gene calls are TRBV6-6 and TRBJ1-2; 9 bases align to TRBD1. The CDR3 runs 13 residues. Germline trimming cut 5 bases from V and 7 bases from J; bases unmatched to any gene: 5. Germline V gene lookup returns CDR1 MNHNY and CDR2 SVGAGI (reference sequence). The DNA of the CDR3 is TGTGCCAGCAGTGCGACAGGGGGAAGTGGCTACACCTTC. Protein product: CASSATGGSGYTF.

In this sample, this clone turned up a few times. Other DNA sequences in this specimen translate into the identical CDR3. The rearrangement links TRBV7-2 to TRBJ1-2, with D unclear. The V end was cut by 4 bases, the J end by 7 bases, with 10 bases between. The CDR3 loop spans 12 amino acids. Germline V gene data show CDR1 as SGHTA and CDR2 as FQGNSA. DNA for the CDR3: TGTGCCAGCAGCTCCCGCGGGAGTGGCTACACCTTC. This sequence encodes CASSSRGSGYTF.

The chain couples TRBV9 to TRBJ1-1; weak D call: TRBD1 (5 bases). CDR3 length: 15 residues. V lost 1 base, J lost 4 bases, and 14 bases lay in between. In germline, CDR1 is SGDLS, CDR2 YYNGEE. This CDR3 is CASSVYDLGGTEAFF. DNA of the CDR3: TGTGCCAGCAGCGTATATGACCTCGGGGGCACTGAAGCTTTCTTT.

The genes are TRBV19 and TRBJ1-4; D is ambiguous. The CDR3 has 13 residues. Germline CDR1 and CDR2: LNHDA and SQIVND (reference sequence). The ends were cut back, 8 bases at V and 4 bases at J, with 11 bases in the middle. CDR3 DNA sequence: TGTGCCAGTGTGTCTAATCTTAATGAAAAACTGTTTTTT. The encoded protein is CASVSNLNEKLFF.

This chain connects TRBV5-1 to TRBJ1-3, with D possibly TRBD1 on 5 matching bases. This CDR3 is built from 16 residues. Deletions cut 0 bases from V and 2 bases from J, with 12 bases between. In germline, CDR1 is SGHRS, CDR2 YFSETQ. The CDR3 nucleotides are TGCGCCAGCAGCTTGGCTCAGGGTGTAACTGGAAACACCATATATTTT. Its translation: CASSLAQGVTGNTIYF.

This clone was observed once. The genes are TRBV4-2 and TRBJ2-1; 10 bases are a match to TRBD2. With V trimmed by 1 base and J by 5 bases, 2 bases remained unmatched. There are 15 residues in the CDR3. Germline V lookup: CDR1 LGHNA, CDR2 YNFKEQ. In DNA form, the CDR3 reads TGTGCCAGCAGCCAAGGAGGACTAGCGGACAATGAGCAGTTCTTC. Translating gives CASSQGGLADNEQFF.

The CDR3 DNA is TGTGCCAGCAGCTGGACTGGGAACACCGGGGAGCTGTTTTTT. It encodes CASSWTGNTGELFF. The gene calls are TRBV5-4 and TRBJ2-2, with D tentatively TRBD2 (5 bases). The germline CDR1 and CDR2 sequences are SGHNT and YYREEE (reference sequence). The CDR3 loop spans 14 amino acids. V was pared by 3 bases and J by 1 base, with 7 bases between.

This chain uses TRBV6-2 or TRBV6-3 with TRBJ1-1; D possibly corresponds to TRBD1 (5 bases). The CDR3 length is 14 residues. CDR1 is MNHEY and CDR2 is SVGEGT in the germline V gene. The germline V and J ends were trimmed by 0 bases and 11 bases, with 16 bases remaining between them. CDR3 region: CASSYSGSAGVAFF. The CDR3 coding sequence is TGTGCCAGCAGTTACTCGGGGTCAGCGGGGGTGGCTTTCTTT.

This clone was seen once. V and J are TRBV19 and TRBJ1-1; the D is unclear. The CDR3 length is 12 residues. Germline values: CDR1 LNHDA, CDR2 SQIVND (reference sequence). V lost 6 bases to trimming and J lost 1 base, with 6 bases between them. The CDR3 protein is CASSSGNTEAFF. CDR3 DNA sequence: TGTGCCAGTAGCTCAGGGAACACTGAAGCTTTCTTT.

On this clone itself: A junction end diverges from the germline sequence, so it may reflect a read error. V gene TRBV30 combines with J gene TRBJ2-7, with D uncertain. The CDR3 spans 13 residues. The V gene's germline CDR1 is GTSNPN and CDR2 SVGIG (reference sequence). The CDR3 is CAWSRTTPTSVFF. The CDR3 DNA follows: TGTGCCTGGAGTCGTACTACTCCTACGAGCGTGTTTTTC.

V and J are TRBV10-3 and TRBJ2-1, with 12 bases identical to TRBD1. Germline values: CDR1 ENHRY, CDR2 SYGVKD. V lost 10 bases, J lost 7 bases, and 11 bases stayed unmatched. This CDR3 is built from 15 residues. CDR3 in amino acids: CATTKGQGAGNEQFF. In DNA form, the CDR3 reads TGTGCCACAACGAAGGGACAGGGGGCTGGGAATGAGCAGTTCTTC.

The V and J genes are TRBV6-1 and TRBJ2-2; 9 nucleotides align to TRBD1. Trimming removed 1 base from V and 4 bases from J; junction bases left unmatched: 4. The CDR3 sequence is 16 residues long. The germline gives CDR1 MNHNS, CDR2 SASEGT. The chain's CDR3 is CASSEVGDRATGELFF. In DNA, the CDR3 is TGTGCCAGCAGTGAAGTTGGGGACAGGGCCACCGGGGAGCTGTTTTTT.

J is TRBJ1-2 and V is TRBV5-1; no clear D gene. V was pared by 0 bases and J by 2 bases, with 8 bases between. The CDR3 has 14 amino acids. Germline V gene data show CDR1 as SGHRS and CDR2 as YFSETQ. CDR3 DNA: TGCGCCAGCAGCTTGGGGGAGCCCAACTATGGCTACACCTTC. Encoded protein: CASSLGEPNYGYTF.

The chain has TRBV18 and TRBJ1-1; a possible D gene is TRBD1 (5 bases). Trimming removed 1 base from V and 1 base from J, with 13 bases in between. Germline loops: CDR1 KGHSH, CDR2 LQKENI. The CDR3 is 16 residues long. This CDR3 is CASSPLEGRRNTEAFF. The DNA for the CDR3 is TGTGCCAGCTCACCACTGGAGGGACGGAGGAACACTGAAGCTTTCTTT.

The V and J genes are TRBV9 and TRBJ1-1, with D possibly being TRBD1 (5 bases). The CDR3 spans 13 residues. Germline V gene data show CDR1 as SGDLS and CDR2 as YYNGEE. V was clipped by 3 bases and J by 0 bases, with 6 bases between them. The CDR3 coding sequence is TGTGCCAGCAGCGGGACATTGAACACTGAAGCTTTCTTT. The encoded protein is CASSGTLNTEAFF.

The chain is built from TRBV6-5 and TRBJ1-3, with D maybe TRBD1 (6 bases). Germline CDR1 is MNHEY and CDR2 is SVGAGI. The V end was cut by 5 bases, the J end by 4 bases, with 15 bases between. This CDR3 comprises 15 residues. The CDR3 reads CASSPDTGSGNTIYF. The CDR3 nucleotides read TGTGCCAGCAGTCCCGATACAGGGTCGGGAAACACCATATATTTT.